This record looks at one T cell receptor beta chain sequence and its context. The CDR3 spans 15 residues. Germline values: CDR1 SGHNT, CDR2 YYREEE (reference sequence). The J segment lost 4 bases and the V segment lost 4 bases, leaving 9 bases of the junction unmatched. This specimen belongs to a study of cytomegalovirus exposure and HLA in healthy donors. The PCR used 60 Vbeta and 13 Jbeta primers. The data were produced by immunoSEQ multiplex PCR, yet TCRdb's version contains in-frame clones alone and is incomplete. Of 65,000 to 95,000 clones listed, approximately 78% are singletons. This receptor was identified in a male donor in good health and CMV-seropositive. The rearrangement links TRBV5-4 to TRBJ2-7; 9 bases match TRBD1. Sequenced sample: PBMCs. The CDR3, as DNA: TGTGCCAGCAGCGCCCGGGACAGGGCGTCATACGAGCAGTACTTC. Encoded protein: CASSARDRASYEQYF.